This T cell receptor beta chain was identified during a study of T-cell memory formation after mild COVID-19. Constant-segment primers served in 5'RACE that generated TCR alpha and TCR beta cDNA libraries bearing sample barcodes and UMIs. Via MiXCR, TCRdb re-called the 5' RACE reads, giving one row per CDR3 protein. The table has some 68,000 distinct CDR3 sequences, roughly 17% seen once. CDR1 MGHRA and CDR2 YSYEKL come from the germline V gene. The CDR3 covers 16 residues. Trimming at V came to 4 bases and at J to 3 bases, leaving 10 bases not matched to a gene. Note on this clonotype: Its antigen is unidentified.

Study-wide results and limits: Whether day 37 second-wave clones are SARS-CoV-2-specific was not confirmed. That cross-reactive memory joined was suggested by some responding clones appearing in pre-infection memory. Most CD4+ clones that shrank were in CM and EM, while CD8+ ones turned up in EMRA.

The rearrangement uses TRBV4-1 and TRBJ2-7; 9 bases map to TRBD1. Sequencing input: PBMCs or a T cell subset sorted from them (not recorded which). The sequence was collected from an adult woman who had mild COVID-19 (a few samples of this study predate the infection). Cell type and time point are not known. DNA of the CDR3: TGCGCCAGCAGCCCGCTACCGGGACAGGGTCACTACGAGCAGTACTTC. It translates to CASSPLPGQGHYEQYF.